The rows below give T cell receptor beta chains drawn from one sample of a study of human T cells and chemical hapten exposure. TCRdb itself ran the RACE reads through MiXCR, one entry per CDR3 protein. This sample has fewer than 150,000 distinct CDR3 sequences, with 12% to 15% found just once. The sequencing here drew on whole blood, taken in connection with sensitization to the hapten diphenylcyclopropenone (DPC). Source of these receptors: a man younger than 35 with alopecia areata. Some clones in this sample may be carry-over from other donors' samples. Both conserved end residues are part of each CDR3. Fields, in order: D gene, V gene, clone size, J gene, CDR3 DNA, CDR3 protein. D genes are given only for firm matches. Clone size, where shown, is once, few, many, or a class for clones that have expanded.

D: NA
V: TRBV7-9
size: many
J: TRBJ2-1
DNA: TGTGCCAGCAGGCTCCCCCCCGGTGAGCAGTTCTTC
CDR3: CASRLPPGEQFF

D: NA
V: TRBV3-1
size: NA
J: TRBJ1-1
DNA: TGTGCCAGCAGCCGAGTTGCGGGACATTCGACTGAAGCTTTCTTT
CDR3: CASSRVAGHSTEAFF

D: NA
V: TRBV4-3
size: few
J: TRBJ1-4
DNA: TGCGCCAGCAGCCAAGAAAGGAAAGTAGCTAATGAAAAACTGTTTTTT
CDR3: CASSQERKVANEKLFF

D: NA
V: TRBV28
size: NA
J: TRBJ2-7
DNA: TGTGCCAGCAGTTTACGGGGGAACGAGCAGTACTTC
CDR3: CASSLRGNEQYF

D: TRBD1
V: TRBV7-9
size: few
J: TRBJ2-5
DNA: TGTGCCAGCAGCTTAGGACTGGGGACAGGGAGGTTGAAGACCCAGTACTTC
CDR3: CASSLGLGTGRLKTQYF

D: NA
V: TRBV7-9
size: few
J: TRBJ1-5
DNA: TGTGCCAGCAGCTGGGGCGGGCAGCCCCAGCATTTT
CDR3: CASSWGGQPQHF

D: TRBD1
V: TRBV7-2
size: few
J: TRBJ1-5
DNA: TGTGCCAGCAGCTCTCGGACAGGGGCAAGAGTCGGCAATCAGCCCCAGCATTTT
CDR3: CASSSRTGARVGNQPQHF

D: NA
V: TRBV7-2
size: few
J: TRBJ2-7
DNA: TGTGCCACCGCGGAACGTCGGACCTCCTCCTACGAGCAGTACTTC
CDR3: CATAERRTSSYEQYF

D: NA
V: TRBV5-1
size: many
J: TRBJ1-6
DNA: TGCGCCAGCAGCTTGGACACCGCCAGGGGTTCACCCCTCCACTTT
CDR3: CASSLDTARGSPLHF

D: NA
V: TRBV7-2
size: NA
J: TRBJ2-1
DNA: TGTGCCAGCAGCTTACCCAATGAGCAGTTCTTC
CDR3: CASSLPNEQFF

D: NA
V: TRBV9
size: many
J: TRBJ2-2
DNA: TGTGCCAGCAGGAGAGGGTGGAACACCGGGGAGCTGTTTTTT
CDR3: CASRRGWNTGELFF

D: NA
V: TRBV11-2
size: NA
J: TRBJ1-1
DNA: TGTGCCAGCAGCTTAGCAACATGGACTGAAGCTTTCTTT
CDR3: CASSLATWTEAFF

D: NA
V: TRBV7-3
size: NA
J: TRBJ1-1
DNA: TGTGCCAGCAGCCCTTCGGGGCCTATGAACACTGAAGCTTTCTTT
CDR3: CASSPSGPMNTEAFF

D: NA
V: TRBV20-1
size: NA
J: TRBJ1-1
DNA: TGCAGTGCTAGCAGGCCCGGTTCTGAAGCTTTCTTT
CDR3: CSASRPGSEAFF

D: NA
V: TRBV6-5
size: many
J: TRBJ2-5
DNA: TGTGCCACCAGGGACGACAGTCGTGCGACCCAGTACTTC
CDR3: CATRDDSRATQYF

D: NA
V: TRBV20-1
size: few
J: TRBJ1-1
DNA: TGCAGTGCTAGACCGATAGGTACTGAAGCTTTCTTT
CDR3: CSARPIGTEAFF

D: TRBD2
V: TRBV7-3
size: few
J: TRBJ2-3
DNA: TGTGCCAGCAGCCCCCCCGGGACTAGCGGGGCTCAGAGCACAGATACGCAGTATTTT
CDR3: CASSPPGTSGAQSTDTQYF

D: NA
V: TRBV12-3/TRBV12-4
size: NA
J: TRBJ1-2
DNA: TGTGCCAGCAGTTTCTCTCCTGAGGGGTACACCTTC
CDR3: CASSFSPEGYTF

D: NA
V: TRBV2
size: few
J: TRBJ2-3
DNA: TGTGCCAGCAGCACGGGGTCTACAGATACGCAGTATTTT
CDR3: CASSTGSTDTQYF

D: NA
V: TRBV5-5
size: once
J: TRBJ1-4
DNA: TGTGCCAGTAGCTTAATACCAACCAAAGGTGAAAAACTGTTTTTT
CDR3: CASSLIPTKGEKLFF

D: NA
V: TRBV7-8
size: few
J: TRBJ2-2
DNA: TGTGCCAGCAGCTCCTCCGGGGCCACCGGGGAGCTGTTTTTT
CDR3: CASSSSGATGELFF

D: TRBD1
V: TRBV20-1
size: many
J: TRBJ1-5
DNA: TGCAGTGCTAGAGGTGGCAGGGGGACTCAGCCCCAGCATTTT
CDR3: CSARGGRGTQPQHF

D: NA
V: TRBV6-2/TRBV6-3
size: NA
J: TRBJ2-5
DNA: TGTGCCACCATGGGGGCGCAGAGAGAGACCCAGTACTTC
CDR3: CATMGAQRETQYF

D: NA
V: TRBV20-1
size: NA
J: TRBJ1-2
DNA: TGCAGTGCTAAATCGGGCCCAGGCAACTATGGCTACACCTTC
CDR3: CSAKSGPGNYGYTF

D: NA
V: TRBV20-1
size: many
J: TRBJ1-2
DNA: TGCAGTGCTAGAGATTTGAAGGTGTTTGGCTACACCTTC
CDR3: CSARDLKVFGYTF

D: TRBD2
V: TRBV4-3
size: few
J: TRBJ2-7
DNA: TGCGCCAGCAGCCTACGGACTAGCGGGGCTTACGAGCAGTACTTC
CDR3: CASSLRTSGAYEQYF

D: NA
V: TRBV6-2/TRBV6-3
size: few
J: TRBJ2-7
DNA: TGTGCCAGCAGCCCTGACCCCAGGGAGCAGTACTTC
CDR3: CASSPDPREQYF

D: NA
V: TRBV3-1
size: NA
J: TRBJ2-5
DNA: TGTGCCAGCAGCCAAGATCTGTCCGAGACCCAGTACTTC
CDR3: CASSQDLSETQYF

D: NA
V: TRBV18
size: many
J: TRBJ2-5
DNA: TGTGCCAGCTCCCGACGCACGACCGGCCAACAAGAGACCCAGTACTTC
CDR3: CASSRRTTGQQETQYF

D: NA
V: TRBV11-2
size: few
J: TRBJ1-2
DNA: TGTGCCAGCACCAGTTCCCCCGACAGAATCTCCTATGGCTACACCTTC
CDR3: CASTSSPDRISYGYTF

D: NA
V: TRBV20-1
size: NA
J: TRBJ1-5
DNA: TGCAGTGCTAGAGATCGGCAGGGGTTTCAGCCCCAGCATTTT
CDR3: CSARDRQGFQPQHF

D: NA
V: TRBV5-1
size: NA
J: TRBJ1-1
DNA: TGCGCCAGCAGCTTCGGGACTGGACGTGAAGCTTTCTTT
CDR3: CASSFGTGREAFF

D: TRBD1
V: TRBV9
size: NA
J: TRBJ1-6
DNA: TGTGCCAGCAGCCCAGGCAAGGGGGCTATTAATTCACCCCTCCACTTT
CDR3: CASSPGKGAINSPLHF

D: NA
V: TRBV7-9
size: few
J: TRBJ1-5
DNA: TGTGCCAGCAGCTTACAGAATCAGCCCCAGCATTTT
CDR3: CASSLQNQPQHF

D: NA
V: TRBV7-6
size: NA
J: TRBJ1-4
DNA: TGTGCCAGCAGCCCTCGACTTTACCCGGATGAAAAACTGTTTTTT
CDR3: CASSPRLYPDEKLFF

D: NA
V: TRBV2
size: few
J: TRBJ1-5
DNA: TGTGCCAGCAGTGAAGTCCAGGGCGTCAATCAGCCCCAGCATTTT
CDR3: CASSEVQGVNQPQHF

D: NA
V: TRBV6-2/TRBV6-3
size: few
J: TRBJ2-3
DNA: TGTGCCTGTCGCTTTGGGCTCCTCACAGATACGCAGTATTTT
CDR3: CACRFGLLTDTQYF

D: NA
V: TRBV28
size: many
J: TRBJ2-7
DNA: TGTGCCACATCTAGGGGCAACTACGAGCAGTACTTC
CDR3: CATSRGNYEQYF

D: NA
V: TRBV10-3
size: many
J: TRBJ1-3
DNA: TGTGCCATCAGTGAGTCGCGACAGCCCTCTGGAAACACCATATATTTT
CDR3: CAISESRQPSGNTIYF

D: NA
V: TRBV4-1
size: NA
J: TRBJ1-2
DNA: TGCGCCAGCAGCCATCAGGGACTCGATGGCTACACCTTC
CDR3: CASSHQGLDGYTF

D: NA
V: TRBV12-3/TRBV12-4
size: many
J: TRBJ2-1
DNA: TGTGCCAGCAGGACGACCGGTATAAATGAGCAGTTCTTC
CDR3: CASRTTGINEQFF

D: NA
V: TRBV5-1
size: NA
J: TRBJ2-1
DNA: TGCGCCAGCAGCTTTGGGGGATTGGGCGGTAACTACAATGAGCAGTTCTTC
CDR3: CASSFGGLGGNYNEQFF

D: NA
V: TRBV7-2
size: NA
J: TRBJ2-6
DNA: TGTGCCAGCAGCCAAGGGGTCACCGACGTCCTGACTTTC
CDR3: CASSQGVTDVLTF

D: NA
V: TRBV10-3
size: few
J: TRBJ2-7
DNA: TGTGCCATCACCGCCGGGACACACATCGAGCAGTACTTC
CDR3: CAITAGTHIEQYF

D: TRBD1
V: TRBV14
size: few
J: TRBJ1-2
DNA: TGTGCCAGCAGCCAAAGGGACAGGGTCTATGGCTACACCTTC
CDR3: CASSQRDRVYGYTF

D: NA
V: TRBV7-9
size: NA
J: TRBJ2-3
DNA: TGTGCCAGCATCCGGGCCGGAGCAGATACGCAGTATTTT
CDR3: CASIRAGADTQYF

D: TRBD1
V: TRBV5-4
size: many
J: TRBJ1-2
DNA: TGTGCCAGCAGCTCGTCCGGGACAGGCATATACTATGGCTACACCTTC
CDR3: CASSSSGTGIYYGYTF

D: NA
V: TRBV7-6
size: few
J: TRBJ1-1
DNA: TGTGCCAGCAGCTCCTCAGGGGCGAAGAACACTGAAGCTTTCTTT
CDR3: CASSSSGAKNTEAFF

D: TRBD1
V: TRBV6-5
size: NA
J: TRBJ1-1
DNA: TGTGCCAGCAGGCTGACAGGGGGGCGGACCACTGAAGCTTTCTTT
CDR3: CASRLTGGRTTEAFF

D: NA
V: TRBV11-2
size: few
J: TRBJ2-7
DNA: TGTGCCAGCAGCTTCGGAGGCACCAACGAGCAGTACTTC
CDR3: CASSFGGTNEQYF